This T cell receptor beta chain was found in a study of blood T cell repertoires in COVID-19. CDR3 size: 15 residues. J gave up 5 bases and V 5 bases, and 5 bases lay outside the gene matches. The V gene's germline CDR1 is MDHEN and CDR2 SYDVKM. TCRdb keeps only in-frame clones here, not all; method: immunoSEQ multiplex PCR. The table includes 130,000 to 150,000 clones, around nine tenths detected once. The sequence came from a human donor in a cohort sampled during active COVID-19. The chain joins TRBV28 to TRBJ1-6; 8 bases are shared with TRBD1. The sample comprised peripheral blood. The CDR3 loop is CASSIRTGHNSPLHF. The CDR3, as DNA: TGTGCCAGCAGTATTCGGACAGGGCATAATTCACCCCTCCACTTT.